These 4 T cell receptor beta chains came from one sample sequenced in a study of Ad26.COV2.S vaccination and SARS-CoV-2 variants. TCRdb's table, derived via immunoSEQ multiplex PCR, lists solely in-frame clones and lacks some. The sample includes 150,000 to 200,000 clones, around nine tenths of them seen just once. Material: peripheral blood, obtained after recovery from COVID-19. The source of these receptors is a human donor who had recovered from COVID-19.

This rearrangement joins TRBV7-9 to TRBJ2-7, with D unclear. CDR3 size: 14 residues. Germline V CDR1 and CDR2: SEHNR, FQNEAQ (reference sequence). The V end lost 2 bases, the J end lost 4 bases, and 12 bases lay between the germline ends. Here the CDR3 DNA reads TGTGCCAGCAGCTTAAGTGGGGTCGCATACGAGCAGTACTTC. This sequence encodes CASSLSGVAYEQYF. Drawing the rest from reference TRBV7-9 and TRBJ2-7, the complete variable domain is DTGVSQNPRHKITKRGQNVTFRCDPISEHNRLYWYRQTLGQGPEFLTYFQNEAQLEKSRLLSDRFSAERPKGSFSTLEIQRTEQGDSAMYLCASSLSGVAYEQYFGPGTRLTVT.

The rearrangement links TRBV27 to TRBJ1-1; no clear D gene. CDR1 MNHEY and CDR2 SMNVEV come from the germline V gene (reference sequence). V gave up 7 bases and J gave up 2 bases, with 14 bases separating them. This CDR3 spans 14 amino acids. The CDR3 DNA follows: TGTGCCAGCACCCAGCTTGGAGGAAACACTGAAGCTTTCTTT. It yields the protein CASTQLGGNTEAFF.

The chain employs TRBV7-8 and TRBJ1-1; 7 positions agree with TRBD1. The germline V gene has CDR1 SGHVS and CDR2 FQNEAQ. Losses at the gene ends were 5 bases for V and 11 bases for J; bases not matched to a gene: 11. This CDR3 is 13 amino acids long. The CDR3 sequence: CASSIGIDRDAFF. Written as DNA, the CDR3 is TGTGCCAGCAGCATAGGGATAGACAGGGACGCTTTCTTT.

The J gene is TRBJ2-1, the V gene TRBV4-1, with TRBD2 as a possible D gene (6 bases). The CDR3 sequence is 17 residues long. Between the trimmed V and J ends, which lost 4 bases and 1 base, there was a span of 17 bases. Germline CDR1 reads MGHRA; CDR2 reads YSYEKL. The CDR3 sequence is CASSLYTGAGSYNEQFF. As DNA, the CDR3 is TGCGCCAGCAGCCTTTACACGGGAGCCGGTTCCTACAATGAGCAGTTCTTC.